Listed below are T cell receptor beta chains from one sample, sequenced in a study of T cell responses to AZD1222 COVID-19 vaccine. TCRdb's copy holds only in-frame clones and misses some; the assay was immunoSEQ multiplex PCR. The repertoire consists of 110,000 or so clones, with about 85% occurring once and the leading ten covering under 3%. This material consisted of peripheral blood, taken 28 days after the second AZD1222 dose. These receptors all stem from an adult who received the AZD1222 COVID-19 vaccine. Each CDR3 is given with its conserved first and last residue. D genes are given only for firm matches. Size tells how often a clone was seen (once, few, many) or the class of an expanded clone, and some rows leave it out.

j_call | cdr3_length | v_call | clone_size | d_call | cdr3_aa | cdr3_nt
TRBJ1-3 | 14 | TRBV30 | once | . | CAWDMGPTGNTIYF | TGTGCCTGGGATATGGGACCGACTGGAAACACCATATATTTT
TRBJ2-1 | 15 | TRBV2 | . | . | CASSEGTGQNNEQFF | TGTGCCAGCAGTGAAGGGACGGGCCAAAACAATGAGCAGTTCTTC
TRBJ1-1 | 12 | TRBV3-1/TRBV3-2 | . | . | CASSRANTEAFF | TGTGCCAGCAGCCGGGCGAACACTGAAGCTTTCTTT
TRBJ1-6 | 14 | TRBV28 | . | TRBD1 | CASSNGQGRSPLHF | TGTGCCAGCAGCAATGGACAGGGTCGCTCACCCCTCCACTTT
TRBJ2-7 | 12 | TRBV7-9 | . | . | CASSYDSYEQYF | TGTGCCAGCAGCTACGACTCCTACGAGCAGTACTTC
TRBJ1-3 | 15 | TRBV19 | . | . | CASIPRGSSGNTIYF | TGTGCCAGTATCCCTAGGGGGAGCTCTGGAAACACCATATATTTT
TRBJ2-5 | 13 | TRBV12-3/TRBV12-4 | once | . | CASSRRGQETQYF | TGTGCCAGCAGCCGAAGAGGCCAAGAGACCCAGTACTTC
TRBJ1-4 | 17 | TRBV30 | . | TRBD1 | CAWLPGQGAATNEKLFF | TGTGCCTGGCTTCCGGGACAGGGGGCGGCAACTAATGAAAAACTGTTTTTT
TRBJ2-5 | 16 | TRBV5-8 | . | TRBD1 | CASSQSLGQGAETQYF | TGTGCCAGCAGCCAGAGCCTGGGACAGGGGGCAGAGACCCAGTACTTC
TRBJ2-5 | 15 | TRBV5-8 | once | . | CASSRVFAGEETQYF | TGTGCCAGCAGCCGAGTTTTCGCAGGGGAAGAGACCCAGTACTTC
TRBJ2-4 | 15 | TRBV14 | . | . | CASSRQGSAKNIQYF | TGTGCCAGCAGCCGCCAGGGATCAGCCAAAAACATTCAGTACTTC
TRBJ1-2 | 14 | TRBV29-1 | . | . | CSVEEDSRSQGYTF | TGCAGCGTTGAAGAAGACAGCCGATCACAGGGCTACACCTTC
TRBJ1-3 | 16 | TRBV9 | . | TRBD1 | CASSEGRGATGNTIYF | TGTGCCAGCAGCGAGGGCAGGGGGGCAACGGGAAACACCATATATTTT
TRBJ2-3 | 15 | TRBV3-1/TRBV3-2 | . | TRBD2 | CASRLSGGKTDTQYF | TGTGCCAGCAGACTTAGCGGGGGTAAAACAGATACGCAGTATTTT
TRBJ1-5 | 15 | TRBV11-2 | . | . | CASSSDGQINQPQHF | TGTGCCAGCAGCTCAGATGGACAGATTAATCAGCCCCAGCATTTT
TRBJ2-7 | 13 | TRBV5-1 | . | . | CASRSDSSYEQYF | TGCGCCAGCAGGTCGGACAGCTCCTACGAGCAGTACTTC
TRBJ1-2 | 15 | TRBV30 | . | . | CAWSVLRGRKSGYTF | TGTGCCTGGAGTGTATTGCGGGGGCGGAAGAGCGGCTACACCTTC
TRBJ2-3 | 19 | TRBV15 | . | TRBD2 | CATSRDRLAGAGQTDTQYF | TGTGCCACCAGCAGAGATCGGCTAGCGGGGGCAGGACAAACAGATACGCAGTATTTT
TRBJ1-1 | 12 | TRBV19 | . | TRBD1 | CATGTGGTEAFF | TGTGCCACAGGGACAGGGGGCACTGAAGCTTTCTTT
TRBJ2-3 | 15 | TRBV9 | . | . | CASSSGTLSTDTQYF | TGTGCCAGCAGCTCCGGGACACTTAGCACAGATACGCAGTATTTT
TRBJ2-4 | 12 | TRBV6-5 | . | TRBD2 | CASSPGGNIQYF | TGTGCCAGCAGCCCCGGGGGGAACATTCAGTACTTC
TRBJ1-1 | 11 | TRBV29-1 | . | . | CSVESLRMAFF | TGCAGCGTTGAGAGCTTAAGAATGGCTTTCTTT
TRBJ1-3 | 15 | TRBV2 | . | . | CASRKGESSGNTIYF | TGTGCCAGCAGGAAGGGTGAGAGCTCTGGAAACACCATATATTTT
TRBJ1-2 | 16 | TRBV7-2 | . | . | CASSSAAGRGHYGYTF | TGTGCCAGCAGCTCTGCCGCCGGACGAGGACACTATGGCTACACCTTC
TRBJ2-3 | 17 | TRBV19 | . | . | CASSSGTGTFSTDTQYF | TGTGCCAGTAGTAGCGGGACCGGGACATTTAGCACAGATACGCAGTATTTT
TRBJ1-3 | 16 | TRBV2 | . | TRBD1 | CASSLQGTTSGNTIYF | TGTGCCAGCAGCCTACAGGGGACCACCTCTGGAAACACCATATATTTT
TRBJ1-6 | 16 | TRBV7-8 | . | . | CASSLDLSSYNSPLHF | TGTGCCAGCAGCTTAGACCTCAGCTCCTATAATTCACCCCTCCACTTT
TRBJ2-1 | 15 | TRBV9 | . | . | CASSVAVGSYNEQFF | TGTGCCAGCAGCGTAGCGGTGGGCTCCTACAATGAGCAGTTCTTC
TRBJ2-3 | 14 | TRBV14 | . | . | CASSHRRKTDTQYF | TGTGCCAGCAGCCACCGGAGGAAGACAGATACGCAGTATTTT
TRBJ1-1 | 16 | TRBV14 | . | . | CASSQDLGRINTEAFF | TGTGCCAGCAGCCAAGATCTGGGCCGGATAAACACTGAAGCTTTCTTT
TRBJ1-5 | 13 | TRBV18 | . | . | CASSLDTNQPQHF | TGTGCCAGCTCTCTGGACACTAATCAGCCCCAGCATTTT
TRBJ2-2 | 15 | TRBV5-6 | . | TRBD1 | CASSLGTGGTGELFF | TGTGCCAGCAGCTTGGGGACAGGGGGGACCGGGGAGCTGTTTTTT
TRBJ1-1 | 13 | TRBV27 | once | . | CASSLKPNTEAFF | TGTGCCAGCAGTTTAAAGCCGAACACTGAAGCTTTCTTT
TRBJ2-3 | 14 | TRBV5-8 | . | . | CASSLMQLTDTQYF | TGTGCCAGCAGCTTGATGCAGCTCACAGATACGCAGTATTTT
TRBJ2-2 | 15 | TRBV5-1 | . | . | CASSLGYAGDGELFF | TGCGCCAGCAGCTTGGGTTACGCGGGTGACGGGGAGCTGTTTTTT
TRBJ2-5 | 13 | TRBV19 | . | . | CASSITRRETQYF | TGTGCCAGTAGTATCACTAGACGGGAGACCCAGTACTTC
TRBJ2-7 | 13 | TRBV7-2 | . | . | CASSLGPSYEQYF | TGTGCCAGCAGCTTAGGTCCTTCCTACGAGCAGTACTTC
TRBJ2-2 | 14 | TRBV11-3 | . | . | CASRIAGDTGELFF | TGTGCCAGCAGAATCGCAGGGGACACCGGGGAGCTGTTTTTT
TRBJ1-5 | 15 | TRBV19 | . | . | CASTQRDTINQPQHF | TGTGCCAGTACTCAGCGGGACACCATCAATCAGCCCCAGCATTTT
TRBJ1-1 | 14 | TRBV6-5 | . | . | CASSRTLDNTEAFF | TGTGCCAGCAGCCGGACTTTGGACAACACTGAAGCTTTCTTT
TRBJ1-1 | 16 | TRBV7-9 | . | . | CASSPPRVAMNTEAFF | TGTGCCAGCAGCCCACCTCGGGTTGCAATGAACACTGAAGCTTTCTTT
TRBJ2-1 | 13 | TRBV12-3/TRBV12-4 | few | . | CASRGDGNNEQFF | TGTGCCAGCAGGGGGGACGGCAACAATGAGCAGTTCTTC
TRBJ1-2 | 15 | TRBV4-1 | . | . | CASSQGPGLMGGYTF | TGCGCCAGCAGCCAGGGTCCGGGACTAATGGGTGGCTACACCTTC
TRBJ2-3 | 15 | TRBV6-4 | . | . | CASSRTTTHTDTQYF | TGTGCCAGCAGTCGGACTACGACCCACACAGATACGCAGTATTTT
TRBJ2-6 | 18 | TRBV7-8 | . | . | CASSLEGLDFSGANVLTF | TGTGCCAGCAGCTTGGAGGGGCTGGACTTCTCTGGGGCCAACGTCCTGACTTTC
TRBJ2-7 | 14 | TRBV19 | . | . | CASSSTGLFYEQYF | TGTGCCAGTAGTTCCACAGGGCTGTTCTACGAGCAGTACTTC
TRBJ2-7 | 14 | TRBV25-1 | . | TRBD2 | CASSHSGASYEQYF | TGTGCCAGCAGTCATAGCGGGGCCTCCTACGAGCAGTACTTC
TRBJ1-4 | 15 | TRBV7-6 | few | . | CASSLDSGDGEKLFF | TGTGCCAGCAGCTTAGATTCAGGGGACGGCGAAAAACTGTTTTTT
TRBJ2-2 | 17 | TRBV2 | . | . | CASSEIRVLPSPGELFF | TGTGCCAGCAGTGAAATAAGGGTTCTCCCCTCACCCGGGGAGCTGTTTTTT
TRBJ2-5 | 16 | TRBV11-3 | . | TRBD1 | CASSSGSTTGGETQYF | TGTGCCAGCAGCTCAGGGTCGACGACAGGGGGAGAGACCCAGTACTTC
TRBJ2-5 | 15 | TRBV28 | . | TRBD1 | CASSLSTGWGETQYF | TGTGCCAGCAGTTTATCGACAGGGTGGGGAGAGACCCAGTACTTC
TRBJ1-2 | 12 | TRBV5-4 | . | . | CASSPGSWGYTF | TGTGCCAGCAGCCCGGGATCATGGGGCTACACCTTC
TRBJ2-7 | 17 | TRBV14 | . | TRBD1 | CASSQDELRDRPYEQYF | TGTGCCAGCAGCCAAGACGAGCTCCGGGACAGACCCTACGAGCAGTACTTC
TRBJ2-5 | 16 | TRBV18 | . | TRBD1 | CASSPLGQGGQETQYF | TGTGCCAGCTCACCCCTCGGACAGGGGGGCCAAGAGACCCAGTACTTC
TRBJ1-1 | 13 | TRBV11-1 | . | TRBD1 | CASRRTGGAAPFF | TGTGCCAGCAGAAGGACAGGGGGGGCCGCGCCTTTCTTT